This is a list of T cell receptor beta chains from one sample in a study of identical twins. MiXCR was run by TCRdb on the 5' RACE reads, yielding one entry per CDR3 protein. The profile shows 1.5 million to 2 million distinct CDR3 sequences, about 32% of them singletons. The sample comprised cord blood. These receptors all come from a newborn girl in good health. Each CDR3 is given with its conserved first and last residue. A D gene is named only where the DNA matches it firmly. Clone size is shown for a subset of rows, as once, few, many or a class of expanded clone.

J gene: TRBJ2-1
clone size: -
D gene: -
V gene: TRBV20-1
CDR3 protein: CSARASQYDEQFF
CDR3 DNA: TGCAGTGCTAGGGCTAGTCAGTACGATGAGCAGTTCTTC

J gene: TRBJ2-7
clone size: -
D gene: TRBD2
V gene: TRBV7-2
CDR3 protein: CASSLFLGGAGGSGEQYF
CDR3 DNA: TGTGCCAGCAGCTTATTTTTGGGGGGAGCGGGGGGATCTGGCGAGCAGTACTTC

J gene: TRBJ2-1
clone size: -
D gene: -
V gene: TRBV11-2
CDR3 protein: CASSLPTGDHNEQFF
CDR3 DNA: TGTGCCAGCAGCTTACCGACGGGGGACCACAATGAGCAGTTCTTC

J gene: TRBJ1-6
clone size: few
D gene: TRBD1
V gene: TRBV7-9
CDR3 protein: CASSNYGTGGLSYNSPLHF
CDR3 DNA: TGTGCCAGCAGCAACTACGGAACAGGGGGCTTATCCTATAATTCACCCCTCCACTTT

J gene: TRBJ2-7
clone size: -
D gene: -
V gene: TRBV27
CDR3 protein: CASSLTPGTAPSEQYF
CDR3 DNA: TGTGCCAGCAGTTTAACTCCGGGGACTGCTCCTAGCGAGCAGTACTTC

J gene: TRBJ2-3
clone size: few
D gene: -
V gene: TRBV20-1
CDR3 protein: CSATIAGTDTQYF
CDR3 DNA: TGCAGTGCTACTATAGCGGGCACAGATACGCAGTATTTT

J gene: TRBJ2-7
clone size: few
D gene: TRBD1
V gene: TRBV28
CDR3 protein: CASSSLGQGISYEQYF
CDR3 DNA: TGTGCCAGCAGTTCCCTCGGACAGGGGATCTCTTACGAGCAGTACTTC

J gene: TRBJ2-7
clone size: few
D gene: -
V gene: TRBV20-1
CDR3 protein: CSGVGGYEQYF
CDR3 DNA: TGCAGTGGAGTAGGGGGGTACGAGCAGTACTTC

J gene: TRBJ1-1
clone size: few
D gene: TRBD1
V gene: TRBV5-1
CDR3 protein: CASSAFTGANTEAFF
CDR3 DNA: TGCGCCAGCAGCGCCTTCACAGGGGCGAACACTGAAGCTTTCTTT

J gene: TRBJ1-2
clone size: -
D gene: -
V gene: TRBV9
CDR3 protein: CASSVGLLSYGCTF
CDR3 DNA: TGTGCCAGCAGCGTAGGACTTCTCTCCTATGGCTGCACCTTC

J gene: TRBJ1-1
clone size: few
D gene: -
V gene: TRBV14
CDR3 protein: CASSQTTGSTEAFF
CDR3 DNA: TGTGCCAGCAGCCAAACCACAGGGAGCACTGAAGCTTTCTTT

J gene: TRBJ2-3
clone size: few
D gene: TRBD1
V gene: TRBV12-3/TRBV12-4
CDR3 protein: CASSLRRDRSTDTQYF
CDR3 DNA: TGTGCCAGCAGTTTGCGCCGGGACAGGTCCACAGATACGCAGTATTTT

J gene: TRBJ2-7
clone size: few
D gene: -
V gene: TRBV3-1
CDR3 protein: CASSQDPLARLRQQYF
CDR3 DNA: TGTGCCAGCAGCCAAGATCCTTTAGCCAGACTACGCCAGCAGTACTTC

J gene: TRBJ2-4
clone size: -
D gene: TRBD1
V gene: TRBV25-1
CDR3 protein: CASSPTGSAIQYF
CDR3 DNA: TGTGCCAGCAGCCCGACAGGGTCCGCGATTCAGTACTTC

J gene: TRBJ2-1
clone size: few
D gene: TRBD2
V gene: TRBV5-1
CDR3 protein: CASSESVAGSSYNEQFF
CDR3 DNA: TGCGCCAGCAGCGAATCGGTAGCGGGGAGCTCCTACAATGAGCAGTTCTTC

J gene: TRBJ1-3
clone size: -
D gene: -
V gene: TRBV7-9
CDR3 protein: CASSLALRTKGNTIYF
CDR3 DNA: TGTGCCAGCAGCTTAGCGCTCCGGACAAAAGGAAACACCATATATTTT

J gene: TRBJ2-7
clone size: few
D gene: TRBD2
V gene: TRBV9
CDR3 protein: CASSVDSGSVYEQYF
CDR3 DNA: TGTGCCAGCAGCGTAGATAGCGGGAGTGTATACGAGCAGTACTTC

J gene: TRBJ2-7
clone size: many
D gene: TRBD2
V gene: TRBV5-1
CDR3 protein: CASSRTSISYEQYF
CDR3 DNA: TGCGCCAGCAGCCGGACTAGCATCTCCTACGAGCAGTACTTC

J gene: TRBJ2-1
clone size: -
D gene: TRBD2
V gene: TRBV6-5
CDR3 protein: CARAAGDNEQFF
CDR3 DNA: TGTGCCAGGGCCGCGGGGGACAATGAGCAGTTCTTC

J gene: TRBJ2-1
clone size: -
D gene: TRBD2
V gene: TRBV11-2
CDR3 protein: CASGLAGLFF
CDR3 DNA: TGTGCCAGCGGACTAGCGGGGCTGTTCTTC

J gene: TRBJ2-7
clone size: many
D gene: -
V gene: TRBV4-2
CDR3 protein: CASSQDRGFYEQYF
CDR3 DNA: TGTGCCAGCAGCCAAGACAGGGGTTTTTACGAGCAGTACTTC

J gene: TRBJ1-4
clone size: -
D gene: TRBD1
V gene: TRBV18
CDR3 protein: CASSSTRGPATNEKLFF
CDR3 DNA: TGTGCCAGCTCATCAACCAGGGGGCCTGCAACTAATGAAAAACTGTTTTTT

J gene: TRBJ2-5
clone size: -
D gene: -
V gene: TRBV6-5
CDR3 protein: CASSRQRNQETQYF
CDR3 DNA: TGTGCCAGCAGTCGCCAGCGGAACCAAGAGACCCAGTACTTC

J gene: TRBJ2-3
clone size: few
D gene: -
V gene: TRBV29-1
CDR3 protein: CSVDGLLDPRPNINTDTQYF
CDR3 DNA: TGCAGCGTTGATGGACTCCTAGATCCAAGGCCTAATATTAATACAGATACGCAGTATTTT

J gene: TRBJ1-4
clone size: -
D gene: TRBD1
V gene: TRBV27
CDR3 protein: CASSLITGGFNEKLFF
CDR3 DNA: TGTGCCAGCAGTTTAATCACAGGGGGCTTTAATGAAAAACTGTTTTTT

J gene: TRBJ2-5
clone size: few
D gene: -
V gene: TRBV5-1
CDR3 protein: CASSPGRLQETQYF
CDR3 DNA: TGCGCCAGCAGCCCTGGACGATTACAAGAGACCCAGTACTTC

J gene: TRBJ2-1
clone size: -
D gene: -
V gene: TRBV12-3/TRBV12-4
CDR3 protein: CASSSFRDSAVLSYNEQFF
CDR3 DNA: TGTGCCAGCAGTTCCTTCCGCGACTCAGCGGTACTCTCCTACAATGAGCAGTTCTTC